A single TCR beta chain is shown here with its context. Its binding antigen is unknown. Per-base qualities were not stored, and no clone one base away is much larger. TCRbeta CDR3 regions were amplified from genomic DNA using the immunoSEQ Assay, a bias-controlled multiplex PCR. Per the source publication's procedure: The number of nucleated cells in each sample was estimated by amplification of reference gene primers within the assay. Sequence reads were collapsed and filtered to measure the absolute abundance of every unique TCRbeta CDR3 rearrangement. For each sample, productive Simpson clonality was calculated by taking the square root of Simpson's diversity index across productive rearrangements. The table comes from immuneACCESS by way of TCRdb, which keeps in-frame sequences with V and J called. Part of the clones is missing from these tables; in studies checked, under half for an unresolved V gene and the rest for unknown reasons. The V and J calls and clone size were taken over from that table, and D and trimming were inferred from the DNA. Within this sample are fewer than 300,000 clones, with approximately 90% of them counted one time only. The ten biggest clones cover around 2% of the sample.

Germline trimming amounts to 6 bases on V and 4 bases on J, with 7 as the count of junction bases outside the gene matches. CDR1 KGHSH and CDR2 LQKENI are derived from the germline V gene. From its cysteine to its phenylalanine, the CDR3 spans 15 amino acids. The retained sequence is limited to the CDR3, 45 bases, with the frame set at the first base. The data are from a study of blood T cell repertoires in COVID-19 (dated by TCRdb to 2020 to 2021). Study-wide context: Samples from collaborators originated in the United States, Italy and Spain and spanned both the acute and convalescent phases of COVID-19. The samples were drawn from two sources: the first 160 participants of the ongoing ImmuneRACE study, and 1,000 to 1,500 subjects contributed by 6 global collaborators. The sample metadata nearly always contained a de-identified subject ID, COVID-19 status, age in years and sex. The repertoires were released in a freely available public database intended as a resource for research on the immune response to SARS-CoV-2. Subjects who had been exposed to COVID-19, were actively infected with it, or had recovered from it provided the deeply sampled blood TCRbeta repertoires that made up the dataset. Where available, HLA class I and class II types were obtained from metadata supplied by the sample provider rather than from assay-based typing. The prospective study material was composed of cDNA or gDNA derived from T cells, B-cell-depleted T cells, or PBMCs. Points the paper makes about the study in general: The quantity of clinical and demographic metadata differed by source and by participant and was supplied without curation.

In Seattle, one collaborating source enrolled patients while the infection was active and tracked those patients longitudinally over the course of disease. Whole blood was collected in K2EDTA tubes by collaborating institutions according to the institutions' own protocols. Collaborator samples were shipped for TCRbeta analysis as frozen whole blood, isolated PBMCs, or DNA extracted from either sample type. The source is a woman aged 25-40 years with COVID-19, enrolled during active disease. The sequence is built from TRBV18 and TRBJ1-1, with TRBD1 matching 11 junction bases. The sample taken for sequencing was peripheral blood. The CDR3 region: CASSQDRGPTTEAFF. The DNA reads TGTGCCAGCTCCCAGGACAGGGGGCCGACCACTGAAGCTTTCTTT.